This TCR beta chain was sequenced in a study of T-cell memory formation after mild COVID-19. Overall study context: Most TCR clusters belonged to a single donor. Study-level results: Some responding clones appeared in pre-infection memory, suggesting cross-reactive memory joined.

Each CDR3 protein gets one entry after TCRdb re-called the 5' RACE reads with MiXCR. The table lists 84,000 or so distinct CDR3 sequences, approximately 14% of them singletons. V shed 5 bases and J 4 bases; nucleotides not matched to a gene: 2. From germline, CDR1 is MNHEY and CDR2 SVGEGT. This CDR3 spans 12 amino acids. Points on this clonotype: Antigen specificity is unknown.

Material: PBMCs or a T cell subset sorted from them (not recorded which). The TCR sequence derives from an adult woman who had mild COVID-19 (a few samples of this study predate the infection). Cell type and time point are not known. The chain uses TRBV6-2 or TRBV6-3 and TRBJ2-7; TRBD1 aligns across 7 bases. The CDR3 bases are TGTGCCAGCAGTAAGACAGGGTACGAGCAGTACTTC. Protein sequence: CASSKTGYEQYF.